A single sample is the source of the 32 T cell receptor beta chains below, sequenced in a study of cytomegalovirus exposure and HLA in healthy donors. The repertoire was sequenced with immunoSEQ multiplex PCR; TCRdb's copy has only in-frame clones and lacks some. The table records around 200,000 clones, roughly 81% of them present only once. The specimen was PBMCs. The source is a woman aged 25 to 39 in good health and CMV-seronegative.

V gene TRBV5-1 combines with J gene TRBJ2-2; 7 bases are shared with TRBD2. CDR3 length equals 16 residues. The germline CDR1 and CDR2 sequences are SGHRS and YFSETQ. Germline trimming cut 1 base from V and 4 bases from J; bases unmatched to any gene: 7. The CDR3 here is CASSLMGGSLTGELFF. CDR3 coding DNA: TGCGCCAGCAGCTTGATGGGCGGGAGTCTCACCGGGGAGCTGTTTTTT. Full variable domain (missing parts from reference TRBV5-1 and TRBJ2-2): KAGVTQTPRYLIKTRGQQVTLSCSPISGHRSVSWYQQTPGQGLQFLFEYFSETQRNKGNFPGRFSGRQFSNSRSEMNVSTLELGDSALYLCASSLMGGSLTGELFFGEGSRLTVL.

This clone was seen more than once but under ten times. The gene calls are TRBV5-1 and TRBJ2-7, with 11 bases lining up with TRBD2. The CDR3 consists of 15 residues. J lost 2 bases, V lost 4 bases, and 5 bases had no gene match. The germline V gene encodes CDR1 SGHRS and CDR2 YFSETQ. The CDR3 nucleotides are TGCGCCAGCAGCAGGGGACTAGCGGCCGCCTACGAGCAGTACTTC. This gives the protein CASSRGLAAAYEQYF. Using reference TRBV5-1 and TRBJ2-7 for the parts outside the CDR3, the full variable domain is KAGVTQTPRYLIKTRGQQVTLSCSPISGHRSVSWYQQTPGQGLQFLFEYFSETQRNKGNFPGRFSGRQFSNSRSEMNVSTLELGDSALYLCASSRGLAAAYEQYFGPGTRLTVT.

This chain joins TRBV27 and TRBJ1-2, with 8 nucleotides matching TRBD1. Germline assignment: CDR1 MNHEY and CDR2 SMNVEV (reference sequence). This CDR3 has 18 residues. V lost 0 bases and J lost 5; bases outside the gene matches: 14. CDR3 amino acids: CASSLSVGRGRGGYGYTF. The CDR3 bases are TGTGCCAGCAGTTTATCGGTCGGCAGGGGGCGTGGAGGGTATGGCTACACCTTC.

This clone was observed a few times. V is TRBV29-1 and J is TRBJ2-6; the match to TRBD1 covers 9 bases. V dropped 3 bases and J dropped 2; count of bases not matched to a gene: 11. Per the germline V gene, CDR1 is SQVTM and CDR2 is ANQGSEA. The CDR3 contains 18 residues. CDR3 bases: TGCAGCGTTGAGGAACAGGGGGCTAATCTGGCTGGGGCCAACGTCCTGACTTTC. It translates to CSVEEQGANLAGANVLTF.

The CDR3 coding sequence is TGTGCCAGCAGCCCCAACCTAGCTGGACAGGGAGAGACTGAAGCTTTCTTT. Translated, it gives CASSPNLAGQGETEAFF. The chain is built from TRBV5-4 and TRBJ1-1; TRBD1 matches at 8 bases. Germline V gene lookup returns CDR1 SGHNT and CDR2 YYREEE (reference sequence). The V and J ends lost 4 bases and 5 bases, in that order; junction bases with no gene match: 16. The CDR3 covers 17 residues.

The chain joins TRBV27 to TRBJ1-4; TRBD1 is a possible D gene (6 bases). The CDR3 has 14 residues. Between the trimmed V and J ends, which lost 5 bases and 8 bases, there was a span of 15 bases. The germline V gene has CDR1 MNHEY and CDR2 SMNVEV (reference sequence). CDR3 nucleotides: TGTGCCAGCAGTCCTCAAACAGGGAGAGAAAAACTGTTTTTT. Translated, it gives CASSPQTGREKLFF.

This clone appeared a few times. This sequence joins TRBV5-5 and TRBJ2-7; TRBD1 is a possible D gene (8 bases). With 5 bases removed from V and 6 bases from J, the gap between germline ends came to 15 bases. Looked up from germline, CDR1 is SGHKS and CDR2 is YYEKEE (reference sequence). The CDR3 spans 13 residues. The CDR3 region is CASSPDREGEQYF. The CDR3 bases are TGTGCCAGCAGTCCGGACAGGGAGGGCGAGCAGTACTTC.

V usage is TRBV27 and J usage is TRBJ2-1; TRBD2 matches at 7 bases. V was clipped by 2 bases and J by 7 bases; unmatched bases: 14. CDR3 length: 17 amino acids. CDR1 is MNHEY and CDR2 is SMNVEV in the germline V gene (reference sequence). The CDR3 DNA sequence: TGTGCCAGCAGTTTAGCCTCCATCCGCGGGGGAGGGAATGAGCAGTTCTTC. This encodes CASSLASIRGGGNEQFF.

The chain links TRBV19 to TRBJ2-1, with unresolved D. CDR1 and CDR2 from the germline V gene are LNHDA and SQIVND (reference sequence). This CDR3 is 12 amino acids long. V lost 9 bases and J 6 bases, leaving 12 bases between the germline ends. The CDR3 is CASSAGFNEQFF. The CDR3 DNA is TGTGCCAGCAGCGCTGGGTTCAATGAGCAGTTCTTC.

The chain is built from TRBV5-4 and TRBJ2-7; 10 bases fit TRBD2. This CDR3 spans 15 amino acids. Germline V CDR1 and CDR2: SGHNT, YYREEE (reference sequence). Trimming cost V 4 bases and J 4 bases; bases outside gene matches: 8. CDR3 in amino acids: CASSLSSGSLYEQYF. CDR3 coding DNA: TGTGCCAGCAGCCTCTCTAGCGGGAGTCTGTACGAGCAGTACTTC. The full variable domain, its missing parts supplied by reference TRBV5-4 and TRBJ2-7, is ETGVTQSPTHLIKTRGQQVTLRCSSQSGHNTVSWYQQALGQGPQFIFQYYREEENGRGNFPPRFSGLQFPNYSSELNVNALELDDSALYLCASSLSSGSLYEQYFGPGTRLTVT.

V usage is TRBV6-5 and J usage is TRBJ2-7; D ambiguous. CDR3 length: 15 amino acids. The germline V gene encodes CDR1 MNHEY and CDR2 SVGAGI. Trimming pared 0 bases from V and 6 bases from J, leaving 15 bases between. This chain's CDR3 is CASSYSSVIRLEQYF. CDR3 coding DNA: TGTGCCAGCAGTTACTCGTCGGTTATACGCCTCGAGCAGTACTTC.

V and J are TRBV30 and TRBJ2-5, with 8 positions matching TRBD1. From germline, CDR1 is GTSNPN and CDR2 SVGIG (reference sequence). V gave up 4 bases and J gave up 5 bases; unmatched junction bases: 9. CDR3 size: 14 residues. CDR3 loop: CAWNDRGDGETQYF. The CDR3 DNA follows: TGTGCCTGGAATGACAGGGGTGACGGGGAGACCCAGTACTTC.

The chain joins TRBV9 to TRBJ1-5; D is unclear. Germline V gene sequence: CDR1 SGDLS, CDR2 YYNGEE. Trimming removed 0 bases at V and 3 bases at J, with 10 bases between. The CDR3 is 15 amino acids. The CDR3 sequence: CASSVDAGVNQPQHF. As DNA, the CDR3 is TGTGCCAGCAGCGTAGACGCAGGCGTCAATCAGCCCCAGCATTTT. Combining the CDR3 with reference TRBV9 and TRBJ1-5 gives the whole variable domain DSGVTQTPKHLITATGQRVTLRCSPRSGDLSVYWYQQSLDQGLQFLIQYYNGEERAKGNILERFSAQQFPDLHSELNLSSLELGDSALYFCASSVDAGVNQPQHFGDGTRLSIL.

For the CDR3, the DNA is TGTGCCAGTAGTTCGACAGGTTCTGGAAACACCATATATTTT. Translated: CASSSTGSGNTIYF. The rearrangement links TRBV19 to TRBJ1-3, with D perhaps TRBD1 (6 bases). Deletions cut 5 bases from V and 1 base from J, with 9 bases between. The germline V gene encodes CDR1 LNHDA and CDR2 SQIVND (reference sequence). The CDR3 contains 14 residues.

This chain connects TRBV5-1 to TRBJ1-2; D is possibly TRBD1 (6 bases). CDR1 and CDR2 (germline): SGHRS, YFSETQ. This CDR3 is 15 amino acids long. Trimming removed 1 base at V and 3 bases at J, with 13 bases between. CDR3 DNA: TGCGCCAGCAGCTTGAGGGGGTTGTCGGACTATGGCTACACCTTC. Protein: CASSLRGLSDYGYTF.

This clone was seen at least ten times. The chain employs TRBV30 and TRBJ1-6; TRBD1 aligns across 7 bases. The CDR3 has 14 amino acids. CDR1 and CDR2 from the germline V gene are GTSNPN and SVGIG (reference sequence). V shed 4 bases, J shed 5 bases, and the junction held 5 bases outside the gene matches. As DNA, the CDR3 is TGTGCCTGGACGAGGGGGCGCGATAATTCACCCCTCCACTTT. It is translated as CAWTRGRDNSPLHF. Using reference TRBV30 and TRBJ1-6 for the parts outside the CDR3, the full variable domain is SQTIHQWPATLVQPVGSPLSLECTVEGTSNPNLYWYRQAAGRGLQLLFYSVGIGQISSEVPQNLSASRPQDRQFILSSKKLLLSDSGFYLCAWTRGRDNSPLHFGNGTRLTVT.

In its sample, this clone was seen once. The rearrangement joins TRBV2 to TRBJ1-1, with D maybe TRBD1 (5 bases). Germline assignment: CDR1 SNHLY and CDR2 FYNNEI. Trimming removed 8 bases from V and 7 bases from J, with 11 bases in between. The CDR3 covers 11 residues. The CDR3, as DNA: TGTGCCAGCGAAGGGGCGGTTGAAGCTTTCTTT. Protein sequence: CASEGAVEAFF.

This chain connects TRBV30 to TRBJ1-1; D is perhaps TRBD1 (6 bases). The V end was cut by 0 bases, the J end by 10 bases, with 15 bases between. Germline CDR1 reads GTSNPN; CDR2 reads SVGIG (reference sequence). The CDR3 length is 13 residues. This chain's CDR3 is CAWSVLGRGRAFF. As DNA, the CDR3 is TGTGCCTGGAGTGTACTTGGCAGGGGTAGAGCTTTCTTT.

The V gene is TRBV9, the J gene TRBJ2-5, with 9 bases identical to TRBD1. The germline V gene has CDR1 SGDLS and CDR2 YYNGEE. After removal of 4 bases from V and 1 base from J, the junction contained 5 bases not matched to a gene. CDR3 size: 15 residues. DNA for the CDR3: TGTGCCAGCAGCTTGATGGACAGGGGCCAAGAGACCCAGTACTTC. Translating gives CASSLMDRGQETQYF.

This clone was observed a few times. The genes are TRBV6-5 and TRBJ1-3, with a possible D match to TRBD1 (6 bases). V dropped 6 bases and J dropped 0 bases, with 9 bases sitting between them. This CDR3 is built from 14 residues. CDR1 and CDR2 from the germline V gene are MNHEY and SVGAGI. CDR3: CASSRDNSGNTIYF. The CDR3 bases are TGTGCCAGCAGCCGGGACAACTCTGGAAACACCATATATTTT.

This rearrangement joins TRBV11-2 to TRBJ2-1; TRBD2 matches at 12 bases. Germline loops: CDR1 SGHAT, CDR2 FQNNGV. Trimming at V came to 0 bases and at J to 0 bases, leaving 6 bases not matched to a gene. This CDR3 contains 19 residues. CDR3 sequence: CASSLDSTSGGSSYNEQFF. The CDR3 DNA sequence: TGTGCCAGCAGCTTAGATAGTACTAGCGGGGGGAGCTCCTACAATGAGCAGTTCTTC.

This clone was seen a handful of times. The chain couples TRBV5-1 to TRBJ1-2; possibly TRBD1 for D (5 bases). Germline V gene sequence: CDR1 SGHRS, CDR2 YFSETQ. The CDR3 sequence is 13 residues long. The V end was cut by 5 bases, the J end by 1 base, with 9 bases between. CDR3 amino acids: CASRTVHNYGYTF. The CDR3 DNA follows: TGCGCCAGCAGGACAGTGCATAACTATGGCTACACCTTC.

The genes are TRBV4-1 and TRBJ2-7, with TRBD2 as a possible D gene (6 bases). V dropped 4 bases and J dropped 3 bases, with 13 bases sitting between them. The CDR3 is made up of 14 amino acids. Germline V gene sequence: CDR1 MGHRA, CDR2 YSYEKL. This CDR3 is CASSLLGGDYEQYF. In nucleotides, the CDR3 is TGCGCCAGCAGCCTCTTGGGAGGAGACTACGAGCAGTACTTC.

This chain links TRBV27 with TRBJ1-1; possibly TRBD1 for D (5 bases). In germline, CDR1 is MNHEY, CDR2 SMNVEV (reference sequence). V was trimmed by 8 bases and J by 0 bases, leaving 19 bases between them. This CDR3 is 16 amino acids long. The CDR3 DNA reads as TGTGCCAGCGGCTCAGGGTTATTAGGCATGAACACTGAAGCTTTCTTT. It codes for CASGSGLLGMNTEAFF.

The V gene is TRBV18, the J gene TRBJ2-7, with D maybe TRBD1 (5 bases). Trimming shortened V by 4 bases and J by 4 bases, and 11 bases separated the two germline ends. Per the germline V gene, CDR1 is KGHSH and CDR2 is LQKENI. This CDR3 contains 13 residues. CDR3 protein: CASSRGREYEQYF. The CDR3 DNA reads as TGTGCCAGCTCACGGGGCAGAGAATACGAGCAGTACTTC.

The chain is built from TRBV27 and TRBJ2-2, with D possibly being TRBD2 (5 bases). The CDR3 has 16 amino acids. Trimming cost V 2 bases and J 6 bases, with 16 bases left between them. Germline assignment: CDR1 MNHEY and CDR2 SMNVEV (reference sequence). Here the CDR3 reads CASSLQFLGRAGELFF. The CDR3 nucleotides read TGTGCCAGCAGTTTACAGTTTTTGGGGAGAGCCGGGGAGCTGTTTTTT.

The chain links TRBV6-5 to TRBJ1-1; D is unresolved. This CDR3 is 15 amino acids long. Germline V lookup: CDR1 MNHEY, CDR2 SVGAGI. Trimming shortened V by 2 bases and J by 0 bases, and 10 bases separated the two germline ends. CDR3 DNA: TGTGCCAGCAGTTACGTCCGGGTTATGAACACTGAAGCTTTCTTT. It specifies CASSYVRVMNTEAFF.

J is TRBJ2-7 and V is TRBV30; D perhaps matches TRBD2 (6 bases). The V end lost 2 bases, the J end lost 6 bases, and 23 bases lay between the germline ends. Germline V gives CDR1 GTSNPN, CDR2 SVGIG (reference sequence). This CDR3 is built from 16 residues. The CDR3 DNA is TGTGCCTGGAGTCCAGATAGCGGATACCACCGGGGCGAGCAGTACTTC. Amino acid sequence: CAWSPDSGYHRGEQYF.

In this sample, this clone turned up a few times. J is TRBJ2-5 and V is TRBV7-8; 10 nucleotides line up with TRBD1. The J segment lost 5 bases and the V segment lost 5 bases, leaving 5 bases of the junction unmatched. The CDR3 consists of 14 residues. The germline V gene encodes CDR1 SGHVS and CDR2 FQNEAQ. The CDR3 reads CASSQGQGTETQYF. Written as DNA, the CDR3 is TGTGCCAGCAGCCAGGGACAGGGGACGGAGACCCAGTACTTC.

The chain carries TRBV2 and TRBJ1-2; D not certain. This CDR3 comprises 14 residues. V dropped 0 bases and J dropped 4 bases, with 9 bases sitting between them. Germline loops: CDR1 SNHLY, CDR2 FYNNEI. The DNA of the CDR3 is TGTGCCAGCAGTGAAGCCCAGATCCGCTATGGCTACACCTTC. It is translated as CASSEAQIRYGYTF.

The chain joins TRBV2 to TRBJ2-1, with TRBD2 identical over 12 bases. The CDR3 has 15 residues. The V and J ends lost 6 bases and 10 bases, in that order; junction bases with no gene match: 10. Germline V gives CDR1 SNHLY, CDR2 FYNNEI. CDR3 region: CASSPLAGGPREQFF. CDR3 DNA sequence: TGTGCCAGCAGCCCCCTAGCGGGAGGGCCTCGGGAGCAGTTCTTC.

Comment on this clone: One end of the junction varies from germline; a read error may be responsible. V gene TRBV7-9 combines with J gene TRBJ2-7, with 9 bases matching TRBD1. The CDR3 has 15 residues. CDR1 is SEHNR and CDR2 is FQNEAQ in the germline V gene (reference sequence). This CDR3 is CASILSGTGHYEQYF. The CDR3 DNA follows: TGTGCCAGCATCTTATCCGGGACAGGGCACTACGAGCAGTACTTC.